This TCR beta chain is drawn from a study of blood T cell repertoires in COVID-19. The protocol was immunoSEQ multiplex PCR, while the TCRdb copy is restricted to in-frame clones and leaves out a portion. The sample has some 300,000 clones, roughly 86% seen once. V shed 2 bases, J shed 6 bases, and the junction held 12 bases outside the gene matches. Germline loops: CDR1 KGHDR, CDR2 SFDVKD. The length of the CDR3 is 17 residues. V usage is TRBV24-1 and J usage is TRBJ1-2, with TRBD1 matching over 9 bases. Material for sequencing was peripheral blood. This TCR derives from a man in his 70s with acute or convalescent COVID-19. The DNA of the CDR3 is TGTGCCACCAGTGATTCGAGGACAGGGGATCCCGTGAATGGCTACACCTTC. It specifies CATSDSRTGDPVNGYTF.